This T cell receptor beta chain was captured in a study of T cell changes during pregnancy in multiple sclerosis. The V gene's germline CDR1 is MDHEN and CDR2 SYDVKM. The CDR3 consists of 13 residues. Trimming pared 7 bases from V and 2 bases from J, leaving 12 bases between. Profiled with immunoSEQ multiplex PCR; TCRdb holds only in-frame clones, not every one. The sample carries around 57,000 clones, approximately 90% recorded once. The V gene is TRBV28, the J gene TRBJ2-7; D is perhaps TRBD1 (6 bases). The TCR originated in a female donor with multiple sclerosis, enrolled in a pregnancy study. Source: peripheral blood, taken in the second trimester of pregnancy. CDR3 nucleotide sequence: TGTGCCAGCACTCAGGACAGTGCCTACGAGCAGTACTTC. Amino acid sequence: CASTQDSAYEQYF.